Listed below are T cell receptor beta chains from one sample, sequenced in a study of shared clonotypes between healthy human individuals. The protocol was immunoSEQ multiplex PCR, while the TCRdb copy is restricted to in-frame clones and leaves out a portion. The sample shows about 2.1 million clones, about 92% of them seen only once. Sample: naive CD8+ T cells from PBMCs. These receptors came from a young man in good health. Some clones in this sample may be carry-over from other donors' samples. CDR3s leave out the opening cysteine and the closing phenylalanine or tryptophan. Size is stated for part of the rows, as once, few or many counts, or as a class when the clone is expanded.

CDR3 protein: ASSPAPMEGQY; J gene: TRBJ2-3; V gene: TRBV19; clone size: -
CDR3 protein: AWSSGIDGYT; J gene: TRBJ1-2; V gene: TRBV30; clone size: -
CDR3 protein: ASSWGGANEQF; J gene: TRBJ2-1; V gene: TRBV27; clone size: -
CDR3 protein: ASSLAQGEPYEQY; J gene: TRBJ2-7; V gene: TRBV27; clone size: -
CDR3 protein: ASSGTGTSYNEQF; J gene: TRBJ2-1; V gene: TRBV9; clone size: -
CDR3 protein: ASSTGTNTEAF; J gene: TRBJ1-1; V gene: TRBV5-5; clone size: -
CDR3 protein: ASSRFEFYEQY; J gene: TRBJ2-7; V gene: TRBV5-4; clone size: -
CDR3 protein: ASMTRTGNTEAF; J gene: TRBJ1-1; V gene: TRBV6-1; clone size: -
CDR3 protein: ASSYSPETGEAF; J gene: TRBJ1-1; V gene: TRBV6-5; clone size: few
CDR3 protein: AWSVGAGAKNIQY; J gene: TRBJ2-4; V gene: TRBV30; clone size: -
CDR3 protein: ASSYTRDRVYEQY; J gene: TRBJ2-7; V gene: TRBV28; clone size: -
CDR3 protein: ASSLGTAISYGYT; J gene: TRBJ1-2; V gene: TRBV11-2; clone size: -
CDR3 protein: ASSPTGGEQY; J gene: TRBJ2-7; V gene: TRBV5-1; clone size: -
CDR3 protein: ASSIPGPRTEAF; J gene: TRBJ1-1; V gene: TRBV28; clone size: -
CDR3 protein: ASSLVWQGQTQY; J gene: TRBJ2-5; V gene: TRBV11-2; clone size: -
CDR3 protein: ASSQLAGANVLT; J gene: TRBJ2-6; V gene: TRBV7-6; clone size: -
CDR3 protein: ASSQDRVGAENEQF; J gene: TRBJ2-1; V gene: TRBV14; clone size: -
CDR3 protein: SVETGPQETQY; J gene: TRBJ2-5; V gene: TRBV29-1; clone size: -
CDR3 protein: ASSLWTGYNEQF; J gene: TRBJ2-1; V gene: TRBV7-8; clone size: -
CDR3 protein: ASSIGALSYNEQF; J gene: TRBJ2-1; V gene: TRBV19; clone size: -
CDR3 protein: ASSQDIAYEQY; J gene: TRBJ2-7; V gene: TRBV4-2; clone size: -
CDR3 protein: ASSAPLALNTEAF; J gene: TRBJ1-1; V gene: TRBV9; clone size: -
CDR3 protein: ASSTDLLILNEKLF; J gene: TRBJ1-4; V gene: TRBV28; clone size: -
CDR3 protein: ASSFQQGEDTEAF; J gene: TRBJ1-1; V gene: TRBV5-6; clone size: -
CDR3 protein: ASSQIGLVNSYEQY; J gene: TRBJ2-7; V gene: TRBV4-2; clone size: once
CDR3 protein: ASSPPETDTYEQY; J gene: TRBJ2-7; V gene: TRBV18; clone size: -
CDR3 protein: ASSGGKARQF; J gene: TRBJ2-1; V gene: TRBV9; clone size: -
CDR3 protein: ASSPTTEAF; J gene: TRBJ1-1; V gene: TRBV28; clone size: -
CDR3 protein: ASSLIGSPYGYT; J gene: TRBJ1-2; V gene: TRBV27; clone size: -
CDR3 protein: ASSFAGSQF; J gene: TRBJ2-1; V gene: TRBV28; clone size: -
CDR3 protein: ASTPGHPSNQPQH; J gene: TRBJ1-5; V gene: TRBV19; clone size: -
CDR3 protein: ASSLQWGSSYNEQF; J gene: TRBJ2-1; V gene: TRBV7-6; clone size: -
CDR3 protein: ASSSHLGGAGGFDTQY; J gene: TRBJ2-3; V gene: TRBV7-2; clone size: once
CDR3 protein: ASSSRTLQETQY; J gene: TRBJ2-5; V gene: TRBV7-9; clone size: -
CDR3 protein: ASSPSRGSGELF; J gene: TRBJ2-2; V gene: TRBV6-5; clone size: -
CDR3 protein: ASSAYRGPNTEAF; J gene: TRBJ1-1; V gene: TRBV11-2; clone size: -
CDR3 protein: ASSVGGGTYEQY; J gene: TRBJ2-7; V gene: TRBV9; clone size: -
CDR3 protein: ASRQGLAGGLVDEQF; J gene: TRBJ2-1; V gene: TRBV7-6; clone size: -
CDR3 protein: ATTAGDRYGYT; J gene: TRBJ1-2; V gene: TRBV15; clone size: -
CDR3 protein: ASSQGIFYEQY; J gene: TRBJ2-7; V gene: TRBV19; clone size: -
CDR3 protein: ASSQGGASGNTIY; J gene: TRBJ1-3; V gene: TRBV9; clone size: -
CDR3 protein: ASSPGLAGGNGSYNEQF; J gene: TRBJ2-1; V gene: TRBV27; clone size: -
CDR3 protein: ASSPGGLVYGYT; J gene: TRBJ1-2; V gene: TRBV27; clone size: -